These 5 T cell receptor beta chains came from one sample sequenced in a study of blood T cells in healthy people across ages. A sample-barcoded 5' primer and a J-beta primer mix were used in a second PCR of about 7 to 12 cycles. TCRdb reanalysed the 5' RACE reads using MiXCR and keeps one entry per CDR3 protein. Counted here are over 1,500,000 distinct CDR3 sequences, about two fifths occurring once; the ten biggest clones make up 20% to 25%. The specimen sequenced was blood. These receptor sequences come from a human donor in good health.

About this clonotype: The DNA is omitted, as the CDR3 cannot be located on it reliably, and the CDR3 follows TCRdb's listing. The gene calls are TRBV12-3 or TRBV12-4 and TRBJ1-1. Counting both end residues, the CDR3 totals 14 amino acids. CDR3 region: CASSLVMGTAEAFF.

This clonotype was picked up a small number of times. V and J are TRBV11-3 and TRBJ1-2; TRBD1 is a possible D gene (6 bases). Looked up from germline, CDR1 is SGHNT and CDR2 is YENEEA. Deletions cut 6 bases from V and 3 bases from J, with 23 bases between. The CDR3 has 17 amino acids. This chain's CDR3 is CASRGPTRGARDYGYTF. The CDR3 bases are TGTGCCAGCAGGGGCCCGACACGGGGGGCGAGGGACTATGGCTACACCTTC.

The chain employs TRBV15 and TRBJ2-2; D possibly corresponds to TRBD1 (6 bases). The CDR3 consists of 16 residues. Germline lookup yields CDR1 LNHNV and CDR2 YYDKDF (reference sequence). The V end was cut by 5 bases, the J end by 2 bases, with 15 bases between. The CDR3 DNA reads as TGTGCCACCAGCGCCCTTATACAGGGAAACACCGGGGAGCTGTTTTTT. It is translated as CATSALIQGNTGELFF.

The chain carries TRBV30 and TRBJ2-7; D is ambiguous. This CDR3 is 14 amino acids long. From germline, CDR1 is GTSNPN and CDR2 SVGIG (reference sequence). V was shortened by 5 bases and J by 0 bases, with 14 bases between the two germline ends. In DNA form, the CDR3 reads TGTGCCTGGTCTTGGACCGCCAGCTCCTACGAGCAGTACTTC. Its translation is CAWSWTASSYEQYF.

The genes are TRBV29-1 and TRBJ1-5, with 9 positions matching TRBD1. Germline trimming cut 4 bases from V and 2 bases from J; bases unmatched to any gene: 3. This CDR3 has 14 residues. CDR1 and CDR2 from the germline V gene are SQVTM and ANQGSEA. CDR3 sequence: CSVGGQGRNQPQHF. Written as DNA, the CDR3 is TGCAGCGTTGGGGGACAGGGACGCAATCAGCCCCAGCATTTT.